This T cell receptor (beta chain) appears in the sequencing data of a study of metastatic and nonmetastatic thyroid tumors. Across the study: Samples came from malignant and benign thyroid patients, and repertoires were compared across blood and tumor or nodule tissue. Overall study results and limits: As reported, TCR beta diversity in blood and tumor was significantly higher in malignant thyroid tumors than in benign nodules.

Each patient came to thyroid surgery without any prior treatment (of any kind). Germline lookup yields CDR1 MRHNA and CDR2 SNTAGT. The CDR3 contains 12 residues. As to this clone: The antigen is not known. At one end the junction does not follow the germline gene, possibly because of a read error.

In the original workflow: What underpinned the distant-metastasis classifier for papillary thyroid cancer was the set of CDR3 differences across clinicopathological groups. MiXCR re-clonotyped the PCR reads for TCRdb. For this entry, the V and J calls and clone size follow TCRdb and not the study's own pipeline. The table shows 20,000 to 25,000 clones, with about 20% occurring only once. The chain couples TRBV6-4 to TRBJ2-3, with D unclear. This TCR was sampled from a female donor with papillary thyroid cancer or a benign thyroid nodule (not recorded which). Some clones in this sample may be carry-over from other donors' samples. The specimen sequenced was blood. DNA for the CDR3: TGCGCCAGCAGTTCCACGGCGGATACGCAGTATTTT. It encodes CASSSTADTQYF.